This T cell receptor beta chain was retrieved from a study of blood T cell repertoires in COVID-19. This clone was counted only a few times. This CDR3 has 16 amino acids. Trimming left V 3 bases short and J 0 bases short, with 15 bases between. Germline lookup yields CDR1 MNHEY and CDR2 SMNVEV (reference sequence). TCRdb keeps only in-frame clones here, not all; method: immunoSEQ multiplex PCR. The sample consists of about 130,000 clones, around 70% of them appearing once. Material for sequencing was peripheral blood. The source is a man older than 75 with COVID-19, enrolled during active disease. The V gene is TRBV27, the J gene TRBJ2-7; D is undetermined. The CDR3: CASSLLPETGSYEQYF. CDR3 bases: TGTGCCAGCAGTTTGTTACCCGAGACGGGCTCCTACGAGCAGTACTTC.